This is a list of T cell receptor beta chains from one sample in a study. MiXCR was run by TCRdb on the 5' RACE reads, yielding one entry per CDR3 protein. The sample shows 30,000 to 35,000 distinct CDR3 sequences, 25% to 30% of them seen only once. Material: tumor-infiltrating Tregs sorted from the breast tumor. The receptors come from a female donor with breast cancer. Each CDR3 is given with its conserved first and last residue. The D gene is left open where the match is weak. A row's size may be missing; if present it is once, few, many or a size class.

j_gene: TRBJ2-1
v_gene: TRBV7-9
abundance: -
d_gene: -
CDR3nt: TGTGCCAGCAGCCCTCGGGAGAAGTCCTACAATGAGCAGTCCTTC
CDR3aa: CASSPREKSYNEQSF

j_gene: TRBJ1-1
v_gene: TRBV6-1
abundance: many
d_gene: -
CDR3nt: TGTGCCAGCAGTGAAGCGCCATGGGGGGGCACTGAAGCTTTCTTT
CDR3aa: CASSEAPWGGTEAFF

j_gene: TRBJ1-2
v_gene: TRBV7-9
abundance: medium-sized
d_gene: -
CDR3nt: TGTGCCAGCAGCGCCCTCTATGGCTACACCTTC
CDR3aa: CASSALYGYTF

j_gene: TRBJ1-3
v_gene: TRBV5-1
abundance: -
d_gene: -
CDR3nt: TGCGCCAGCAGCGTCGGGACGGATGGAAACACCATATATTTT
CDR3aa: CASSVGTDGNTIYF

j_gene: TRBJ2-7
v_gene: TRBV7-6
abundance: many
d_gene: -
CDR3nt: TGTGCCAGCAGCCCCCCCGGAATCTCCTACGAGCAGTACTTC
CDR3aa: CASSPPGISYEQYF

j_gene: TRBJ1-1
v_gene: TRBV29-1
abundance: -
d_gene: -
CDR3nt: TGCAGCGTGACTGGCATGAACACTGATGCTTTCTTT
CDR3aa: CSVTGMNTDAFF

j_gene: TRBJ1-1
v_gene: TRBV6-5
abundance: -
d_gene: -
CDR3nt: TGTGCCAGCCGGAGGAACACTGAAGCTTTCTTT
CDR3aa: CASRRNTEAFF

j_gene: TRBJ1-2
v_gene: TRBV30
abundance: -
d_gene: -
CDR3nt: TGTGCCTGGAGGCGGGACGGAAGCTATGGCTACACCTTC
CDR3aa: CAWRRDGSYGYTF

j_gene: TRBJ1-2
v_gene: TRBV6-5
abundance: -
d_gene: TRBD1
CDR3nt: TGTGCCAGCAACACCCAGGACAGGGGTTCTGGCTACACCTTC
CDR3aa: CASNTQDRGSGYTF

j_gene: TRBJ1-1
v_gene: TRBV29-1
abundance: many
d_gene: TRBD1
CDR3nt: TGCAGCGTTGAGAGGCGACAGGGGGAAGTTTTCTTT
CDR3aa: CSVERRQGEVFF

j_gene: TRBJ2-2
v_gene: TRBV11-2
abundance: -
d_gene: -
CDR3nt: TGTGCCAGCAGCTTTTTTGCGCCCGGGGAGCTGTTTTTT
CDR3aa: CASSFFAPGELFF

j_gene: TRBJ2-1
v_gene: TRBV4-2
abundance: many
d_gene: -
CDR3nt: TGTGCCAGCAGCCAAGCTGAGCTCTACAATGAGCAGTTCTTC
CDR3aa: CASSQAELYNEQFF

j_gene: TRBJ2-1
v_gene: TRBV20-1
abundance: many
d_gene: TRBD2
CDR3nt: TGCAGTGCTAGACTAGCGGACAATGAGCAGTTCTTC
CDR3aa: CSARLADNEQFF

j_gene: TRBJ2-1
v_gene: TRBV10-3
abundance: many
d_gene: TRBD2
CDR3nt: TGTGCCATCAGTACTAACCCCCCTACTAGCGGGAGCTACAATGAGCAGTTCTTC
CDR3aa: CAISTNPPTSGSYNEQFF

j_gene: TRBJ2-1
v_gene: TRBV20-1
abundance: medium-sized
d_gene: -
CDR3nt: TGCAGTGCTAGGGTCCCCGGACCCAATGAGCAGTTCTTC
CDR3aa: CSARVPGPNEQFF

j_gene: TRBJ2-4
v_gene: TRBV7-2
abundance: -
d_gene: TRBD2
CDR3nt: TGTGCCAGCAGCACTAGCGGGAGCGGGAACATTCAGTACTTC
CDR3aa: CASSTSGSGNIQYF

j_gene: TRBJ2-1
v_gene: TRBV7-8
abundance: -
d_gene: -
CDR3nt: TGTGCCAGCAGCTTGGCTAGCGCCCAGGGGGGCAATGAGCAGTTCTTC
CDR3aa: CASSLASAQGGNEQFF

j_gene: TRBJ1-2
v_gene: TRBV12-3/TRBV12-4
abundance: few
d_gene: TRBD1
CDR3nt: TGTGCCAGCAGAAAGACAGGGTACGAGACGGGCTACACCTTC
CDR3aa: CASRKTGYETGYTF

j_gene: TRBJ2-3
v_gene: TRBV6-5
abundance: -
d_gene: -
CDR3nt: TGTGCCAGCAGTTGGGCTGCGGGGGCATCAGATACGCAGTATTTT
CDR3aa: CASSWAAGASDTQYF

j_gene: TRBJ2-2
v_gene: TRBV5-5
abundance: -
d_gene: -
CDR3nt: TGTGCCAGCAGCTTGACACCTAACACCGGGGAGCTGTTTTTT
CDR3aa: CASSLTPNTGELFF

j_gene: TRBJ1-1
v_gene: TRBV6-1
abundance: many
d_gene: -
CDR3nt: TGTGCCAGCAGGGTACGTGTGGTAGGGGTAGACACTGAAGCTTTCTTT
CDR3aa: CASRVRVVGVDTEAFF

j_gene: TRBJ2-7
v_gene: TRBV2
abundance: -
d_gene: TRBD2
CDR3nt: TGTGCCAGCAGAGAAGCGGGGTATTGGGAGGGGTCCTACGAGCAGTACTTC
CDR3aa: CASREAGYWEGSYEQYF

j_gene: TRBJ2-1
v_gene: TRBV24-1
abundance: few
d_gene: TRBD2
CDR3nt: TGTGCCACCAGTGATTTCCGCGGGAGCTCCTACAATGAGCAGTTCTTC
CDR3aa: CATSDFRGSSYNEQFF

j_gene: TRBJ2-5
v_gene: TRBV9
abundance: few
d_gene: TRBD1
CDR3nt: TGTGCCAGCAGCGTAGCGGGCGACAGGGGGGAGACCCAGTACTTC
CDR3aa: CASSVAGDRGETQYF

j_gene: TRBJ2-7
v_gene: TRBV12-3/TRBV12-4
abundance: few
d_gene: TRBD1
CDR3nt: TGTGCCAGCAGTTTAGGGGACAGGAGATACGAGCAGTACTTC
CDR3aa: CASSLGDRRYEQYF

j_gene: TRBJ2-1
v_gene: TRBV11-1
abundance: -
d_gene: -
CDR3nt: TGTGCCAACAGCCCTCGGACTAACCCCCATGGGAATGAGCAGTTCTTC
CDR3aa: CANSPRTNPHGNEQFF

j_gene: TRBJ1-1
v_gene: TRBV6-5
abundance: few
d_gene: -
CDR3nt: TGTGCCAGCCAGGCTGGGAGGTTGAGCACTGAAGCTTTCTTT
CDR3aa: CASQAGRLSTEAFF

j_gene: TRBJ1-5
v_gene: TRBV7-9
abundance: few
d_gene: -
CDR3nt: TGTGCCAGCAGCTTAGAAGGCGCGGCCCAGCATTTT
CDR3aa: CASSLEGAAQHF

j_gene: TRBJ1-1
v_gene: TRBV15
abundance: medium-sized
d_gene: -
CDR3nt: TGTGCCACCAGCAGAGATGGGGGGAACACTGAAGCTTTCTTT
CDR3aa: CATSRDGGNTEAFF

j_gene: TRBJ2-1
v_gene: TRBV29-1
abundance: medium-sized
d_gene: -
CDR3nt: TGCAGCGTTGAACCGTCCTACAATGAGCAGTTCTTC
CDR3aa: CSVEPSYNEQFF

j_gene: TRBJ2-3
v_gene: TRBV6-5
abundance: -
d_gene: TRBD1
CDR3nt: TGTGCCAGCAGGACACAGGGGTTTAACACAGATACGCAGTATTTT
CDR3aa: CASRTQGFNTDTQYF

j_gene: TRBJ2-1
v_gene: TRBV6-5
abundance: many
d_gene: TRBD1
CDR3nt: TGTGCCAGCACCTCGGGACAGGGATCGAATGAGCAGTTCTTC
CDR3aa: CASTSGQGSNEQFF

j_gene: TRBJ2-1
v_gene: TRBV7-2
abundance: few
d_gene: TRBD2
CDR3nt: TGTGCCAGCAGCTCAACCATCTCGGGACTACTCAATGAGCAGTCCTTC
CDR3aa: CASSSTISGLLNEQSF

j_gene: TRBJ2-7
v_gene: TRBV7-9
abundance: many
d_gene: -
CDR3nt: TGTGCCAGCAGCTTAGTCGGGTGGGGTCTGGAGCAGTACTTC
CDR3aa: CASSLVGWGLEQYF

j_gene: TRBJ1-5
v_gene: TRBV6-6
abundance: many
d_gene: TRBD1
CDR3nt: TGTGCCAGCAGTCCAGGGGGCAGGAATCAGCCCCAGCATTTT
CDR3aa: CASSPGGRNQPQHF

j_gene: TRBJ2-7
v_gene: TRBV7-9
abundance: -
d_gene: -
CDR3nt: TGTGCCAGCAGCTTAGGTGACGTCGGCTTTTCCGGGCAGTACTTC
CDR3aa: CASSLGDVGFSGQYF

j_gene: TRBJ1-5
v_gene: TRBV6-5
abundance: -
d_gene: -
CDR3nt: TGCGCCAGCAGTTCCGACAGTTCCCCCGATCAGCCCCAGCATTTT
CDR3aa: CASSSDSSPDQPQHF

j_gene: TRBJ1-1
v_gene: TRBV30
abundance: once
d_gene: -
CDR3nt: TGTGCCTGGAGCCGCGGGGTGTTTGAAGCTTTCTTT
CDR3aa: CAWSRGVFEAFF

j_gene: TRBJ2-7
v_gene: TRBV20-1
abundance: few
d_gene: -
CDR3nt: TGCAGTGCTAGAGAGGACAGCTCCTACGAGCAGTACTTC
CDR3aa: CSAREDSSYEQYF

j_gene: TRBJ2-3
v_gene: TRBV15
abundance: -
d_gene: -
CDR3nt: TGTGCCACCAGCAGAGAATCTCTCCGTTCGGATACGCAGTATTTT
CDR3aa: CATSRESLRSDTQYF

j_gene: TRBJ2-5
v_gene: TRBV4-2
abundance: many
d_gene: TRBD2
CDR3nt: TGTGCCAGCAGCCAAGGACTAGCGGGAGAGACCCAGTACTTC
CDR3aa: CASSQGLAGETQYF

j_gene: TRBJ2-3
v_gene: TRBV10-3
abundance: many
d_gene: TRBD2
CDR3nt: TGTGCCATCAACCCTAGCGGGAAGAGCACAGATACGCAGTATTTT
CDR3aa: CAINPSGKSTDTQYF

j_gene: TRBJ1-6
v_gene: TRBV2
abundance: -
d_gene: -
CDR3nt: TGTGCCAGCAGGATCGGATCACCCCTCCACTTT
CDR3aa: CASRIGSPLHF

j_gene: TRBJ2-1
v_gene: TRBV28
abundance: many
d_gene: -
CDR3nt: TGTGCCAGCAGTTCGACCAGGAATGAGCAGTTCTTC
CDR3aa: CASSSTRNEQFF

j_gene: TRBJ1-1
v_gene: TRBV7-9
abundance: -
d_gene: -
CDR3nt: TGTGCCAGCAGTTTGACAGGAGGGGACACTGAAGCTTTCTTT
CDR3aa: CASSLTGGDTEAFF

j_gene: TRBJ2-5
v_gene: TRBV18
abundance: many
d_gene: -
CDR3nt: TGTGCCAGCTCACTTCAAGAGACCCAGTACTTC
CDR3aa: CASSLQETQYF

j_gene: TRBJ1-4
v_gene: TRBV7-3
abundance: few
d_gene: TRBD1
CDR3nt: TGTGCCAGCAGCTCGGGTGACAGGGATAATGAAAAACTGTTTTTT
CDR3aa: CASSSGDRDNEKLFF

j_gene: TRBJ1-2
v_gene: TRBV3-1
abundance: many
d_gene: -
CDR3nt: TGTGCCAGCAGCCAAGATCTAGGGGGTGACCAATTTGGCTACACCTTC
CDR3aa: CASSQDLGGDQFGYTF

j_gene: TRBJ2-1
v_gene: TRBV11-2
abundance: many
d_gene: TRBD2
CDR3nt: TGTGCCAGCAGCTTAGGAGGACTAGCGGGAGGGAGTGAGCAGTTCTTC
CDR3aa: CASSLGGLAGGSEQFF

j_gene: TRBJ1-2
v_gene: TRBV5-1
abundance: few
d_gene: TRBD1
CDR3nt: TGCGCCAGCAGCGGAACAGGGGAGGGTGGCTACACCTTC
CDR3aa: CASSGTGEGGYTF

j_gene: TRBJ2-7
v_gene: TRBV9
abundance: many
d_gene: TRBD1
CDR3nt: TGTGCCAGCAGCGTAGAGGGACAGGCCTCCTACGAGCAGTACTTC
CDR3aa: CASSVEGQASYEQYF

j_gene: TRBJ2-3
v_gene: TRBV7-6
abundance: many
d_gene: -
CDR3nt: TGTGCCAGCAGCTTAGGAGTGAGGAGCACAGATACGCAGTATTTT
CDR3aa: CASSLGVRSTDTQYF

j_gene: TRBJ2-1
v_gene: TRBV7-6
abundance: -
d_gene: TRBD2
CDR3nt: TGTGCCAGCAGCTTAAGGACTAGCGGGAGCAATGAGCAGTTCTTC
CDR3aa: CASSLRTSGSNEQFF

j_gene: TRBJ1-1
v_gene: TRBV24-1
abundance: many
d_gene: -
CDR3nt: TGTGCCACCAGTGACCAAGACACTGAAGCTTTCTTT
CDR3aa: CATSDQDTEAFF

j_gene: TRBJ2-2
v_gene: TRBV24-1
abundance: -
d_gene: TRBD1
CDR3nt: TGTGCCACCAGTGACCATCTCGACAGGGGGTACCCCGGGGAGCTGTTTTTT
CDR3aa: CATSDHLDRGYPGELFF

j_gene: TRBJ1-1
v_gene: TRBV6-5
abundance: many
d_gene: -
CDR3nt: TGTGCCAGCAGTTTCGCAGGACAGACGAACACTGAAGCTTTCTTT
CDR3aa: CASSFAGQTNTEAFF

j_gene: TRBJ2-1
v_gene: TRBV29-1
abundance: -
d_gene: TRBD2
CDR3nt: TGCAGCGCCACTCTACTAGCGGGAGGGCCGGGAAATGAGCAGTTCTTC
CDR3aa: CSATLLAGGPGNEQFF

j_gene: TRBJ2-1
v_gene: TRBV3-1
abundance: -
d_gene: TRBD2
CDR3nt: TGTGCCAGCAGCCAAGGACCGCCTAGCGGTTACAATGAGCAGTTCTTC
CDR3aa: CASSQGPPSGYNEQFF

j_gene: TRBJ2-1
v_gene: TRBV12-3/TRBV12-4
abundance: many
d_gene: -
CDR3nt: TGTGCCAGCACAGAAGACTATGAGCAGTTCTTC
CDR3aa: CASTEDYEQFF